These 14 T cell receptor beta chains share one sample of origin, sequenced in a study of T cell responses to AZD1222 COVID-19 vaccine. Only in-frame clones appear in the TCRdb table, and some are missing; sequencing was by immunoSEQ multiplex PCR. The profile shows 100,000 to 150,000 clones, 89% of them singletons. This specimen consisted of peripheral blood, obtained on day 0 of AZD1222 vaccination. These receptors came from an adult in good health.

The J gene is TRBJ1-1, the V gene TRBV28, with D possibly TRBD1 on 5 matching bases. Germline V lookup: CDR1 MDHEN, CDR2 SYDVKM. Trimming stripped 6 bases from V and 0 bases from J, with 17 bases between. This CDR3 contains 16 residues. Written as DNA, the CDR3 is TGTGCCAGCAGCTATGTTGGGACGGACCTGAACACTGAAGCTTTCTTT. Residues: CASSYVGTDLNTEAFF.

This sequence joins TRBV10-3 and TRBJ2-4, with D uncertain. Trimming left V 2 bases short and J 7 bases short, with 12 bases between. Germline CDR1 is ENHRY and CDR2 is SYGVKD. The CDR3 spans 14 residues. DNA of the CDR3: TGTGCCATCAGTGAGACGCGATTCGGGAACATTCAGTACTTC. Translating gives CAISETRFGNIQYF.

The chain employs TRBV4-3 and TRBJ2-7; weak D call: TRBD2 (5 bases). Germline assignment: CDR1 LGHNA and CDR2 YSLEER. The CDR3 consists of 14 residues. The V end was cut by 0 bases, the J end by 0 bases, with 6 bases between. The CDR3 DNA is TGCGCCAGCAGCCAAGATGGACTCTCCTACGAGCAGTACTTC. This codes for CASSQDGLSYEQYF.

The chain is built from TRBV5-6 and TRBJ1-2, with D tentatively TRBD1 (5 bases). CDR3 length: 13 residues. In germline, CDR1 is SGHDT, CDR2 YYEEEE. The germline V and J ends were trimmed by 4 bases and 4 bases, with 11 bases remaining between them. CDR3 nucleotide sequence: TGTGCCAGCAGCCCATACGACAGCTATGGCTACACCTTC. It yields the protein CASSPYDSYGYTF.

J is TRBJ2-2 and V is TRBV29-1; perhaps TRBD1 as D (5 bases). CDR3 length equals 13 residues. Per germline, CDR1 SQVTM and CDR2 ANQGSEA. Trimming shortened V by 7 bases and J by 2 bases, and 11 bases separated the two germline ends. The chain's CDR3 is CSALQDNTGELFF. CDR3 sequence (DNA): TGCAGCGCCTTACAGGATAACACCGGGGAGCTGTTTTTT.

The chain uses TRBV29-1 and TRBJ1-3; D ambiguous. V lost 4 bases, J lost 3 bases, and 7 bases lay in between. The CDR3 extends over 12 amino acids. Germline CDR1 and CDR2: SQVTM and ANQGSEA. The DNA for the CDR3 is TGCAGCGTTGGGTCGTTTGGAAACACCATATATTTT. Translated: CSVGSFGNTIYF.

The chain couples TRBV4-1 to TRBJ2-1, with 7 positions matching TRBD2. The V and J ends lost 0 bases and 6 bases, in that order; junction bases with no gene match: 5. The CDR3 is 15 amino acids. Germline CDR1 is MGHRA and CDR2 is YSYEKL. CDR3 DNA sequence: TGCGCCAGCAGCCAAGATCCGGGACTACTCAATGAGCAGTTCTTC. Amino acids: CASSQDPGLLNEQFF.

The V gene is TRBV7-2, the J gene TRBJ1-4; unclear D gene. The V end was cut by 5 bases, the J end by 1 base, with 8 bases between. The CDR3 is 14 residues long. The germline V gene has CDR1 SGHTA and CDR2 FQGNSA. The DNA for the CDR3 is TGTGCCAGCAGCCTCGATGGAACTAATGAAAAACTGTTTTTT. As protein: CASSLDGTNEKLFF.

The chain employs TRBV5-1 and TRBJ1-2; D gene unclear. Germline V CDR1 and CDR2: SGHRS, YFSETQ. This CDR3 is 13 amino acids long. V lost 4 bases to trimming and J lost 6 bases, with 13 bases between them. DNA of the CDR3: TGCGCCAGCAGCCTCGGCCCTCGAGATGGCTACACCTTC. Residues: CASSLGPRDGYTF.

The chain recombines TRBV5-1 with TRBJ1-2; D is unclear. V lost 4 bases and J 2 bases, leaving 12 bases between the germline ends. The CDR3 loop spans 14 amino acids. CDR1 is SGHRS, CDR2 YFSETQ, per germline. The CDR3 DNA reads TGCGCCAGCAGCGACACGGCGGCAAACTATGGCTACACCTTC. It encodes CASSDTAANYGYTF.

About this clone itself: Different DNA sequences within this sample yield the same CDR3. CDR3 DNA: TGCGCCAGCAGCCAAGATGTGAGTTACGGCTACACCTTC. It yields the protein CASSQDVSYGYTF. The rearrangement uses TRBV4-3 and TRBJ1-2; D gene ambiguous. The germline V gene has CDR1 LGHNA and CDR2 YSLEER. V lost 0 bases, J lost 8 bases, and 10 bases lay in between. The CDR3 runs 13 residues.

The gene calls are TRBV27 and TRBJ1-5, with D unresolved. CDR1 MNHEY and CDR2 SMNVEV come from the germline V gene (reference sequence). Deletions cut 5 bases from V and 4 bases from J, with 9 bases between. CDR3 length equals 13 residues. Written as DNA, the CDR3 is TGTGCCAGCAGTCCCAGAGGGAATCAGCCCCAGCATTTT. As protein: CASSPRGNQPQHF.

The chain is built from TRBV2 and TRBJ2-2; the D is unclear. The CDR3 totals 13 residues. V was trimmed by 7 bases and J by 8 bases, leaving 14 bases between them. Germline V gene sequence: CDR1 SNHLY, CDR2 FYNNEI. CDR3 sequence: CASTRRGSGELFF. The DNA of the CDR3 is TGTGCCAGCACCCGCAGAGGTTCTGGGGAGCTGTTTTTT.

V usage is TRBV1 and J usage is TRBJ1-1; the table's D gene call, TRBD1, was not cross checked with the DNA. TRBV1 is marked as a pseudogene. This CDR3 spans 20 amino acids. The CDR3 is CTSSQRLRNRGKSEDTEAFF. The DNA of the CDR3 is TGCACCAGCAGCCAAAGGTTGCGGAACAGGGGGAAGAGTGAGGACACTGAAGCTTTCTTT.